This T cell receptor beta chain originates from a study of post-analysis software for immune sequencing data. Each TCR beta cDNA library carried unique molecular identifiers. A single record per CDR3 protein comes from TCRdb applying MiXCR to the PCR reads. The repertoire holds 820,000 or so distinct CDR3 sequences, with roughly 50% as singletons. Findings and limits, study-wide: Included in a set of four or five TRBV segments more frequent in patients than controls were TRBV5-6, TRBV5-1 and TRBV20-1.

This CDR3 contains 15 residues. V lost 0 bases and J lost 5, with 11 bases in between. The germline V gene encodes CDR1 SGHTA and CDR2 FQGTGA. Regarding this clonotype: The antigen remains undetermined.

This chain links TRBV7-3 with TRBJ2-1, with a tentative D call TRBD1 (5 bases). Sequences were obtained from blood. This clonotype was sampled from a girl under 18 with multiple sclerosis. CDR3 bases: TGTGCCAGCAGCTTAACGTCCAGGGTACACAATGAGCAGTTCTTC. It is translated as CASSLTSRVHNEQFF.